The next 29 T cell receptor beta chains were all read from a single sample in a study of CD8 T cells in ankylosing spondylitis. TCRdb re-called the 5' RACE reads with MiXCR, one entry per CDR3 protein. The table lists roughly 38,000 distinct CDR3 sequences, roughly 3% of them singletons. The source material was blood, either unsorted or a sorted T cell fraction (not recorded which). The receptors stem from a male donor with ankylosing spondylitis or in good health (not recorded which).

Many counts were recorded for this clonotype. The chain combines TRBV9 with TRBJ2-5; D might be TRBD1 (5 bases). The germline V gene has CDR1 SGDLS and CDR2 YYNGEE. This CDR3 is 15 amino acids long. V was pared by 0 bases and J by 5 bases, with 14 bases between. CDR3 sequence reads: CASSVVTGRAETQYF. CDR3 DNA: TGTGCCAGCAGCGTAGTCACAGGCCGAGCGGAGACCCAGTACTTC.

This clonotype turned up a few times. CDR3 nucleotides: TGTGCCAGCAGCGTAGCGCCCAACTCCTACAATGAGCAGTTCTTC. This sequence encodes CASSVAPNSYNEQFF. The J gene is TRBJ2-1, the V gene TRBV9; no definite D call. V was cut by 0 bases and J by 0 bases, with 7 bases left in between. The CDR3 is 15 residues long. Germline V CDR1 and CDR2: SGDLS, YYNGEE.

This clonotype was found many times. V and J are TRBV6-4 and TRBJ2-3, with TRBD2 matching over 8 bases. The CDR3 spans 17 residues. Trimming removed 9 bases from V and 1 base from J; junction bases left unmatched: 15. Germline V gene sequence: CDR1 MRHNA, CDR2 SNTAGT. The CDR3 protein is CASDWQRETVGTDTQYF. CDR3 DNA: TGTGCCAGTGATTGGCAGCGGGAGACTGTAGGCACAGATACGCAGTATTTT.

This clonotype came up many times. The CDR3 loop reads CASSVTALFNEKLFF. The CDR3 bases are TGTGCCAGCAGCGTGACAGCTCTTTTTAATGAAAAACTGTTTTTT. The V call is TRBV9, the J call TRBJ1-4; TRBD1 might be the D (5 bases). CDR3 size: 15 residues. The V end lost 2 bases, the J end lost 4 bases, and 12 bases lay between the germline ends. CDR1 SGDLS and CDR2 YYNGEE come from the germline V gene.

This clonotype was observed many times. The chain has TRBV9 and TRBJ2-2; no reliable D call. V lost 0 bases and J lost 4, with 10 bases in between. The CDR3 is 15 residues long. CDR1 and CDR2 (germline): SGDLS, YYNGEE. CDR3 coding DNA: TGTGCCAGCAGCGTAGGAGTTAGGAGCACCGGGGAGCTGTTTTTT. Its translation is CASSVGVRSTGELFF.

This clonotype has ten or more counts. This chain connects TRBV9 to TRBJ2-1; 7 positions match TRBD1. V lost 10 bases and J lost 5; bases outside the gene matches: 15. The CDR3 is 15 residues long. Germline V gene sequence: CDR1 SGDLS, CDR2 YYNGEE. The CDR3 coding sequence is TGTGCCGGTTCAAAGACAGGGATGGCGGACAATGAGCAGTTCTTC. It encodes CAGSKTGMADNEQFF.

This clonotype was observed at least ten times. CDR3 sequence reads: CASSQWYRGFQETQYF. DNA for the CDR3: TGCGCCAGCAGTCAGTGGTACAGGGGCTTCCAAGAGACCCAGTACTTC. The chain recombines TRBV23-1 with TRBJ2-5, with 7 nucleotides matching TRBD1. TRBV23-1 is noted as an ORF with a role that remains uncertain. This CDR3 comprises 16 residues. Losses at the gene ends were 3 bases for V and 1 base for J; bases not matched to a gene: 8.

This clonotype was seen repeatedly, ten times or more. The chain employs TRBV9 and TRBJ2-1; 10 bases match TRBD2. Germline V gene sequence: CDR1 SGDLS, CDR2 YYNGEE. J lost 8 bases, V lost 3 bases, and 5 bases had no gene match. The CDR3 totals 14 residues. The CDR3 nucleotides are TGTGCCAGCAGCGCCCTAGCGGGGGCTGATGAGCAGTTCTTC. Translation gives CASSALAGADEQFF. Drawing the rest from reference TRBV9 and TRBJ2-1, the complete variable domain is DSGVTQTPKHLITATGQRVTLRCSPRSGDLSVYWYQQSLDQGLQFLIQYYNGEERAKGNILERFSAQQFPDLHSELNLSSLELGDSALYFCASSALAGADEQFFGPGTRLTVL.

This clonotype was detected many times. The chain links TRBV9 to TRBJ2-3; the match to TRBD1 covers 7 bases. The J segment lost 0 bases and the V segment lost 3 bases, leaving 4 bases of the junction unmatched. The CDR3 loop spans 15 amino acids. Germline lookup yields CDR1 SGDLS and CDR2 YYNGEE. The CDR3 reads CASSADRVSTDTQYF. The CDR3 DNA reads as TGTGCCAGCAGCGCAGACAGGGTTAGCACAGATACGCAGTATTTT. Full variable domain (outside the CDR3, taken from reference TRBV9 and TRBJ2-3): DSGVTQTPKHLITATGQRVTLRCSPRSGDLSVYWYQQSLDQGLQFLIQYYNGEERAKGNILERFSAQQFPDLHSELNLSSLELGDSALYFCASSADRVSTDTQYFGPGTRLTVL.

This clonotype rates as medium-sized. The V gene is TRBV9, the J gene TRBJ2-1; tentatively, D is TRBD2 (7 bases). The CDR3 runs 15 residues. CDR1 is SGDLS, CDR2 YYNGEE, per germline. V gave up 0 bases and J gave up 8 bases, with 15 bases separating them. CDR3 protein: CASSVGGGPLDEQFF. In DNA form, the CDR3 reads TGTGCCAGCAGCGTAGGGGGGGGGCCTCTGGATGAGCAGTTCTTC.

This clonotype has a count of ten or more. The J gene is TRBJ1-4, the V gene TRBV9, with D uncertain. Per the germline V gene, CDR1 is SGDLS and CDR2 is YYNGEE. The CDR3 extends over 13 amino acids. V was trimmed by 4 bases and J by 6 bases, leaving 10 bases between them. The CDR3 bases are TGTGCCAGCAGCCCCGAGGGAGATGAAAAACTGTTTTTT. Translation gives CASSPEGDEKLFF.

In its sample, this clonotype was seen many times. The chain combines TRBV9 with TRBJ2-2; no clear D gene. Germline V gives CDR1 SGDLS, CDR2 YYNGEE. CDR3 length equals 13 residues. V was clipped by 1 base and J by 7 bases, with 8 bases between them. The DNA for the CDR3 is TGTGCCAGCAGCGTACAGCAGGTCGGGGAGCTGTTTTTT. Translation: CASSVQQVGELFF. The complete variable domain, with remaining parts taken from reference TRBV9 and TRBJ2-2, reads DSGVTQTPKHLITATGQRVTLRCSPRSGDLSVYWYQQSLDQGLQFLIQYYNGEERAKGNILERFSAQQFPDLHSELNLSSLELGDSALYFCASSVQQVGELFFGEGSRLTVL.

This clonotype came up many times. The CDR3 loop reads CASSVVSGANVLTF. The CDR3 nucleotides are TGTGCCAGCAGCGTAGTCTCTGGGGCCAACGTCCTGACTTTC. V usage is TRBV9 and J usage is TRBJ2-6; D gene ambiguous. The CDR3 has 14 amino acids. Trimming cost V 0 bases and J 0 bases, with 1 base left between them. The germline V gene encodes CDR1 SGDLS and CDR2 YYNGEE.

This clonotype has a count of ten or more. This CDR3 is CASSVVPHNTDTQYF. DNA of the CDR3: TGTGCCAGCAGCGTAGTCCCCCACAACACAGATACGCAGTATTTT. The chain combines TRBV9 with TRBJ2-3; D gene unclear. CDR3 length equals 15 residues. V lost 0 bases and J 2 bases, leaving 10 bases between the germline ends. CDR1 SGDLS and CDR2 YYNGEE come from the germline V gene. Full variable domain (outside the CDR3, taken from reference TRBV9 and TRBJ2-3): DSGVTQTPKHLITATGQRVTLRCSPRSGDLSVYWYQQSLDQGLQFLIQYYNGEERAKGNILERFSAQQFPDLHSELNLSSLELGDSALYFCASSVVPHNTDTQYFGPGTRLTVL.

This clonotype was seen ten or more times. The chain links TRBV9 to TRBJ2-5, with TRBD2 matching 7 bases. V was clipped by 2 bases and J by 4 bases; unmatched bases: 11. Germline V gene data show CDR1 as SGDLS and CDR2 as YYNGEE. CDR3 length: 16 residues. CDR3 sequence reads: CASSVEGLPGGETQYF. For the CDR3, the DNA is TGTGCCAGCAGCGTCGAGGGACTCCCGGGGGGAGAGACCCAGTACTTC.

There are many counts of this clonotype. The rearrangement uses TRBV9 and TRBJ2-1; TRBD1 agrees at 12 bases. This CDR3 is built from 15 residues. V shed 0 bases and J 10 bases; nucleotides not matched to a gene: 5. Germline V lookup: CDR1 SGDLS, CDR2 YYNGEE. The CDR3 sequence is CASSVGDRGQVEQFF. The CDR3 bases are TGTGCCAGCAGCGTAGGGGACAGGGGGCAAGTCGAGCAGTTCTTC.

This clonotype was detected ten times or more. This chain connects TRBV9 to TRBJ2-1, with 8 bases that match TRBD2. Per the germline V gene, CDR1 is SGDLS and CDR2 is YYNGEE. V gave up 0 bases and J gave up 9 bases; unmatched junction bases: 8. This CDR3 is 15 amino acids long. Here the CDR3 DNA reads TGTGCCAGCAGCGTAGCCGGGGGGGGAGGGGTTGAGCAGTTCTTC. This codes for CASSVAGGGGVEQFF.

This clonotype occurred many times. The chain links TRBV9 to TRBJ2-3, with D possibly being TRBD1 (5 bases). Trimming took 4 bases from V and 4 from J, leaving 10 bases between them. CDR1 and CDR2 (germline): SGDLS, YYNGEE. There are 13 residues in the CDR3. This chain's CDR3 is CASSLRTPDTQYF. CDR3 in DNA: TGTGCCAGCAGCCTCCGGACACCAGATACGCAGTATTTT.

This clonotype was detected ten times or more. The chain employs TRBV9 and TRBJ2-1; D not certain. Trimming left V 0 bases short and J 6 bases short, with 7 bases between. Germline CDR1 and CDR2: SGDLS and YYNGEE. The CDR3 runs 13 residues. The CDR3 DNA reads as TGTGCCAGCAGCGTAGGGAAGGGCAATGAGCAGTTCTTC. It translates to CASSVGKGNEQFF.

This clonotype was counted at least ten times. This chain joins TRBV9 and TRBJ2-1; 8 bases map to TRBD2. J lost 7 bases, V lost 0 bases, and 12 bases had no gene match. Germline values: CDR1 SGDLS, CDR2 YYNGEE. This CDR3 has 17 amino acids. The CDR3 reads CASSVEVAGGSRNEQFF. The CDR3 DNA reads TGTGCCAGCAGCGTAGAAGTTGCGGGAGGAAGTAGGAATGAGCAGTTCTTC.

This clonotype was observed at least ten times. The chain couples TRBV9 to TRBJ2-5, with 9 positions matching TRBD1. The V gene end was trimmed by 3 bases and the J gene end by 5 bases; junction bases not matched to a gene: 11. Germline V CDR1 and CDR2: SGDLS, YYNGEE. The CDR3 covers 16 residues. Written as DNA, the CDR3 is TGTGCCAGCAGCGGAGGGAGGACAGGGGCTAAGGAGACCCAGTACTTC. Protein sequence: CASSGGRTGAKETQYF.

This clonotype is medium-sized (0.01 to 0.1%) within its sample. The rearrangement joins TRBV9 to TRBJ2-2; D might be TRBD1 (5 bases). Trimming removed 3 bases at V and 0 bases at J, with 6 bases between. Germline V gene sequence: CDR1 SGDLS, CDR2 YYNGEE. The CDR3 loop spans 14 amino acids. The CDR3 is CASSGTSNTGELFF. Here the CDR3 DNA reads TGTGCCAGCAGCGGGACATCGAACACCGGGGAGCTGTTTTTT.

This clonotype was seen ten or more times. The chain combines TRBV9 with TRBJ2-3; 14 bases map to TRBD2. CDR3 length: 16 amino acids. Losses at the gene ends were 1 base for V and 4 bases for J; bases not matched to a gene: 2. Germline V lookup: CDR1 SGDLS, CDR2 YYNGEE. In nucleotides, the CDR3 is TGTGCCAGCAGCGTACCGGGACTAGCGGGAGCAGATACGCAGTATTTT. Translated: CASSVPGLAGADTQYF.

There are many counts of this clonotype. The chain has TRBV9 and TRBJ2-3; 11 bases are a match to TRBD1. From germline, CDR1 is SGDLS and CDR2 YYNGEE. This CDR3 comprises 17 residues. Germline trimming cut 0 bases from V and 7 bases from J; bases unmatched to any gene: 10. CDR3 amino acids: CASSVDPGQGAVNTQYF. Here the CDR3 DNA reads TGTGCCAGCAGCGTAGACCCAGGACAGGGGGCGGTAAATACGCAGTATTTT.

This clonotype was recorded many times. V and J are TRBV9 and TRBJ2-3, with TRBD1 identical over 12 bases. Germline CDR1 is SGDLS and CDR2 is YYNGEE. J was trimmed by 1 base and V by 4 bases; bases with no gene match: 7. This CDR3 is 17 amino acids long. CDR3 sequence: CASSPSGTGGGTDTQYF. In nucleotides, the CDR3 is TGTGCCAGCAGCCCTTCCGGGACAGGGGGCGGCACAGATACGCAGTATTTT.

This clonotype was found many times. The chain couples TRBV9 to TRBJ2-2; no definite D call. The V end was cut by 0 bases, the J end by 1 base, with 7 bases between. Germline loops: CDR1 SGDLS, CDR2 YYNGEE. The CDR3 is 15 residues long. The CDR3 DNA reads TGTGCCAGCAGCGTAGAGTCACGGAACACCGGGGAGCTGTTTTTT. It codes for CASSVESRNTGELFF.

Many counts were recorded for this clonotype. The chain joins TRBV9 to TRBJ2-2, with 9 bases fitting TRBD1. This CDR3 contains 15 residues. Germline CDR1 SGDLS, CDR2 YYNGEE. The V gene end was trimmed by 5 bases and the J gene end by 4 bases; junction bases not matched to a gene: 6. The DNA of the CDR3 is TGTGCCAGCAGGAGGGACAGGGCTCTCACCGGGGAGCTGTTTTTT. This translates into CASRRDRALTGELFF.

The gene calls are TRBV9 and TRBJ1-5; D may be TRBD1 (5 bases). This CDR3 has 14 amino acids. CDR1 and CDR2 (germline): SGDLS, YYNGEE. V lost 0 bases to trimming and J lost 9 bases, with 13 bases between them. CDR3 nucleotides: TGTGCCAGCAGCGTAGGGGGCGCCGAGGGGCCCCAGCATTTT. Its translation: CASSVGGAEGPQHF.

This clonotype was detected many times. Written as DNA, the CDR3 is TGTGCCAGCAGCTCGGCAAAGGGTGGAAATGAGCAGTTCTTC. Translation gives CASSSAKGGNEQFF. The V and J genes are TRBV9 and TRBJ2-1; no clear D gene. The CDR3 runs 14 residues. The ends were cut back, 4 bases at V and 7 bases at J, with 15 bases in the middle. Per the germline V gene, CDR1 is SGDLS and CDR2 is YYNGEE.